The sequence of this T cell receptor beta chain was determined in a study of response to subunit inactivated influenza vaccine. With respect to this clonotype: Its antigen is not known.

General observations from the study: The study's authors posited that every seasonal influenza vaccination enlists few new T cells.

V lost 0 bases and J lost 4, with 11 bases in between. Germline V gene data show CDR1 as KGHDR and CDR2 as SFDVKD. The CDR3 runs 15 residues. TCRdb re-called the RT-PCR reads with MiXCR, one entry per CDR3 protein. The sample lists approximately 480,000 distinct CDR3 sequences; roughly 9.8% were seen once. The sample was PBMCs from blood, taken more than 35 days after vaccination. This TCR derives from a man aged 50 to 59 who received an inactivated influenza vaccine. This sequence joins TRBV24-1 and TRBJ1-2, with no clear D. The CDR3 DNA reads TGTGCCACCAGTGATTTGCGAGGTTCCTCCTATGGCTACACCTTC. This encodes CATSDLRGSSYGYTF.